This passage covers 7 T cell receptor beta chains from one sample sequenced in a study of blood T cell repertoires in COVID-19. The table came from immunoSEQ multiplex PCR; TCRdb's copy has only in-frame clones and leaves some out. The sample holds about 130,000 clones, about 88% seen once. Sequenced: PBMCs or T cells enriched from blood (not recorded which). These receptor sequences come from a woman between 45 and 60 years old who had recovered from COVID-19.

The V call is TRBV27, the J call TRBJ1-2, with TRBD1 as a possible D gene (6 bases). Germline-derived CDR1 and CDR2 are MNHEY and SMNVEV (reference sequence). The CDR3 contains 14 residues. V was shortened by 3 bases and J by 2 bases, with 10 bases between the two germline ends. DNA for the CDR3: TGTGCCAGCAGTTTTCGTAGGGGGAACTATGGCTACACCTTC. This translates into CASSFRRGNYGYTF.

This sequence joins TRBV7-9 and TRBJ2-5; 9 nucleotides match TRBD2. This CDR3 comprises 15 residues. Germline-derived CDR1 and CDR2 are SEHNR and FQNEAQ (reference sequence). V trimming: 5 bases; J trimming: 5 bases; junction bases outside the gene matches: 9. CDR3 in DNA: TGTGCCAGCAGCGAGGGACTAGCAGGGCAGGAGACCCAGTACTTC. Encoded protein: CASSEGLAGQETQYF.

The CDR3 sequence is CASSHDRRNSPLHF. CDR3 nucleotide sequence: TGTGCCAGCAGCCACGACAGGAGGAATTCACCCCTCCACTTT. The chain combines TRBV6-5 with TRBJ1-6; D might be TRBD1 (6 bases). This CDR3 spans 14 amino acids. Germline-derived CDR1 and CDR2 are MNHEY and SVGAGI. V shed 6 bases and J shed 7 bases, with 13 bases lying between them.

CDR3 in DNA: TGTGCCTGGACTAGCGGGTTCCAAGAGACCCAGTACTTC. Translation gives CAWTSGFQETQYF. The chain joins TRBV30 to TRBJ2-5; TRBD2 aligns across 8 bases. The CDR3 loop spans 13 amino acids. V was clipped by 4 bases and J by 1 base; unmatched bases: 2. Germline V gene lookup returns CDR1 GTSNPN and CDR2 SVGIG (reference sequence).

The genes are TRBV7-6 and TRBJ1-4; D gene ambiguous. This CDR3 is 15 amino acids long. CDR1 and CDR2 from the germline V gene are SGHVS and FNYEAQ. Trimming removed 1 base from V and 5 bases from J, with 11 bases in between. CDR3: CASSLGSGLNEKLFF. The CDR3 region has the DNA TGTGCCAGCAGCTTAGGCAGCGGGCTAAATGAAAAACTGTTTTTT. The full variable domain, completed using reference TRBV7-6 and TRBJ1-4, is GAGVSQSPRYKVTKRGQDVALRCDPISGHVSLYWYRQALGQGPEFLTYFNYEAQQDKSGLPNDRFSAERPEGSISTLTIQRTEQRDSAMYRCASSLGSGLNEKLFFGSGTQLSVL.

This chain uses TRBV15 with TRBJ2-1, with TRBD2 matching over 10 bases. The CDR3 totals 17 residues. CDR1 and CDR2 (germline): LNHNV, YYDKDF (reference sequence). V shed 0 bases and J 4 bases; nucleotides not matched to a gene: 6. As DNA, the CDR3 is TGTGCCACCAGCAGAGATCGGGGGACTAGCGTTTACAATGAGCAGTTCTTC. It encodes CATSRDRGTSVYNEQFF.

This chain uses TRBV7-2 with TRBJ2-1; 8 positions match TRBD1. J gave up 9 bases and V 5 bases, and 9 bases lay outside the gene matches. The CDR3 covers 14 residues. CDR1 SGHTA and CDR2 FQGNSA come from the germline V gene. The CDR3 region is CASSIRGTGSEQFF. The DNA for the CDR3 is TGTGCCAGCAGCATCCGGGGGACAGGCAGTGAGCAGTTCTTC. The entire variable domain, with the rest obtained from reference TRBV7-2 and TRBJ2-1, is as follows: GAGVSQSPSNKVTEKGKDVELRCDPISGHTALYWYRQSLGQGLEFLIYFQGNSAPDKSGLPSDRFSAERTGGSVSTLTIQRTQQEDSAVYLCASSIRGTGSEQFFGPGTRLTVL.